This T cell receptor (beta chain) comes out of a study of T-cell memory formation after mild COVID-19. Study context: For the most part, TCR clusters were specific to one donor.

TCRdb re-derived calls from the 5' RACE reads in MiXCR, one entry per CDR3 protein. Here the sample spans roughly 560,000 distinct CDR3 sequences, around 21% being singletons. CDR1 is MNHEY, CDR2 SVGAGI, per germline. The CDR3 totals 14 residues. V lost 7 bases, J lost 2 bases, and 13 bases lay in between. Study-level results: Among clones contracting day 15 to 85, CD4/CD8 was balanced, whereas later expanders leaned CD4+. Contracting clones localized mainly to CM and EM when CD4+ and mainly to EMRA when CD8+. Some SARS-CoV-2-responding clones were already detected in memory before infection.

A remark on this clonotype: The antigen remains undetermined.

The receptor was isolated from an adult woman who had mild COVID-19 (a few samples of this study predate the infection). Cell type and time point are not known. The specimen was PBMCs or a T cell subset sorted from them (not recorded which). The chain is built from TRBV6-5 and TRBJ2-3, with D perhaps given as TRBD1 or TRBD2 (6 bases each). The CDR3 sequence: CASIPTGATDTQYF. In DNA, the CDR3 is TGTGCCAGCATCCCCACGGGGGCCACAGATACGCAGTATTTT.